This entry describes one T cell receptor (beta chain). This sample was included in a study of blood T cell repertoires in COVID-19. Study background: Whether acute or convalescent, the COVID-19 samples came from the United States, Italy and Spain. Sources were T cells, B-cell-depleted T cells, or PBMCs; the material itself was cDNA or gDNA.

The CDR3 spans 12 residues. The V end lost 3 bases, the J end lost 2 bases, and 7 bases lay between the germline ends. Looked up from germline, CDR1 is SQVTM and CDR2 is ANQGSEA. Authors' processing steps: Amplification of reference gene primers was used by the study to estimate nucleated cell counts. Method: immunoSEQ multiplex PCR; TCRdb's copy keeps in-frame clones and lacks some. V and J calls and clone size are as listed in that table; D and trimming were resolved from the DNA. The table lists about 170,000 clones, 83% of them singletons. What was sequenced was peripheral blood. The TCR comes from a woman of 80 years or more with acute or convalescent COVID-19. The chain is built from TRBV29-1 and TRBJ1-2; D gene unclear. In DNA, the CDR3 is TGCAGCGTTGATACGGTGAACTATGGCTACACCTTC. It is translated as CSVDTVNYGYTF.